This T cell receptor beta chain was captured in a study of cytomegalovirus exposure and HLA in healthy donors. The table lists this clone with a count of one. CDR1 and CDR2 from the germline V gene are LNHDA and SQIVND (reference sequence). The CDR3 has 16 residues. The ends lost 6 bases at V and 2 bases at J; junction bases unmatched: 5. PCR employed 60 Vbeta and 13 Jbeta primers. Some clones are missing from TCRdb's copy, which holds only in-frame ones; the method was immunoSEQ multiplex PCR. The sample lists 140,000 to 150,000 clones, around two thirds occurring once. The chain joins TRBV19 to TRBJ2-1, with 12 nucleotides matching TRBD2. Sequenced sample: PBMCs. The TCR was taken from a woman aged 18-29 years in good health and CMV-seronegative. The CDR3 loop is CASRDTSGGPYNEQFF. The CDR3 region has the DNA TGTGCCAGTAGGGATACTAGCGGGGGGCCCTACAATGAGCAGTTCTTC. The entire variable domain, with the rest obtained from reference TRBV19 and TRBJ2-1, is as follows: DGGITQSPKYLFRKEGQNVTLSCEQNLNHDAMYWYRQDPGQGLRLIYYSQIVNDFQKGDIAEGYSVSREKKESFPLTVTSAQKNPTAFYLCASRDTSGGPYNEQFFGPGTRLTVL.